What follows are 9 T cell receptor beta chains derived from one specimen sequenced in a study of identical twins. TCRdb re-derived calls from the 5' RACE reads in MiXCR, one entry per CDR3 protein. The table records about 920,000 distinct CDR3 sequences, roughly an eighth of them present only once. In addition, the sample was reused for a study of yellow fever vaccine responses in identical twins.

Sequenced material: PBMCs. The receptors were sampled from a woman aged 18 to 35 in good health.

This clonotype was recorded many times. The rearrangement uses TRBV7-8 and TRBJ2-7; 8 nucleotides align to TRBD2. Germline loops: CDR1 SGHVS, CDR2 FQNEAQ. The CDR3 is 15 residues long. V shed 5 bases and J 2 bases; nucleotides not matched to a gene: 8. CDR3 sequence reads: CASSPGGSLTYEQYF. DNA for the CDR3: TGTGCCAGCAGCCCGGGGGGGTCTTTGACCTACGAGCAGTACTTC.

This sequence joins TRBV7-3 and TRBJ2-3; D possibly corresponds to TRBD2 (6 bases). This CDR3 spans 15 amino acids. Germline CDR1 is SGHTA and CDR2 is FQGTGA. With 4 bases removed from V and 4 bases from J, the gap between germline ends came to 15 bases. CDR3 residues: CASSSRGTGSDTQYF. CDR3 coding DNA: TGTGCCAGCAGCTCCCGGGGGACGGGGTCAGATACGCAGTATTTT.

This clonotype was counted many times. J is TRBJ1-6 and V is TRBV6-1, with D possibly TRBD1 on 6 matching bases. The CDR3 length is 13 residues. V lost 8 bases to trimming and J lost 7 bases, with 12 bases between them. Germline V gives CDR1 MNHNS, CDR2 SASEGT. The CDR3 here is CASRGQINSPLHF. CDR3 DNA: TGTGCCAGCCGCGGACAGATAAATTCACCCCTCCACTTT.

The V gene is TRBV29-1, the J gene TRBJ1-2, with D tentatively TRBD1 (6 bases). This CDR3 contains 12 residues. CDR1 and CDR2 (germline): SQVTM, ANQGSEA. With 6 bases removed from V and 4 bases from J, the gap between germline ends came to 12 bases. The DNA of the CDR3 is TGCAGCGTCCGGGACACCCTCTATGGCTACACCTTC. Translation gives CSVRDTLYGYTF.

V usage is TRBV7-6 and J usage is TRBJ1-5, with unresolved D. This CDR3 comprises 14 residues. V shed 4 bases and J shed 2 bases, with 9 bases lying between them. From germline, CDR1 is SGHVS and CDR2 FNYEAQ. The CDR3 spells CASSSLPGNQPQHF. CDR3 DNA sequence: TGTGCCAGCAGCTCCCTCCCTGGCAATCAGCCCCAGCATTTT. The full variable domain, completed using reference TRBV7-6 and TRBJ1-5, is GAGVSQSPRYKVTKRGQDVALRCDPISGHVSLYWYRQALGQGPEFLTYFNYEAQQDKSGLPNDRFSAERPEGSISTLTIQRTEQRDSAMYRCASSSLPGNQPQHFGDGTRLSIL.

This clonotype was detected a few times. V and J are TRBV14 and TRBJ1-4, with TRBD1 matching over 9 bases. Germline lookup yields CDR1 SGHDN and CDR2 FVKESK. The V segment lost 1 base and the J segment 13 bases; nucleotides outside the gene matches: 1. The CDR3 length is 12 residues. The CDR3: CASSQGDRALFF. As DNA, the CDR3 is TGTGCCAGCAGCCAAGGGGACAGGGCACTGTTTTTT.

The chain uses TRBV4-2 and TRBJ1-1; D is undetermined. This CDR3 is built from 14 residues. CDR1 and CDR2 from the germline V gene are LGHNA and YNFKEQ. V was cut by 1 base and J by 0 bases, with 6 bases left in between. This CDR3 reads CASSQGELNTEAFF. The CDR3 DNA sequence: TGTGCCAGCAGCCAAGGGGAATTGAACACTGAAGCTTTCTTT.

This clonotype was counted a few times. This chain links TRBV6-4 with TRBJ1-2, with 7 bases aligning to TRBD1. The CDR3 runs 12 residues. Germline CDR1 MRHNA, CDR2 SNTAGT. V lost 4 bases, J lost 6 bases, and 2 bases stayed unmatched. DNA of the CDR3: TGTGCCAGCAGTGCAGGGGGGAATGGCTACACCTTC. It encodes CASSAGGNGYTF.

This sequence joins TRBV9 and TRBJ2-1; TRBD2 matches at 8 bases. Germline CDR1 and CDR2: SGDLS and YYNGEE. The CDR3 has 15 amino acids. Trimming took 2 bases from V and 14 from J; bases not matched to a gene: 15. This CDR3 reads CASSVARGGDSGEFF. Here the CDR3 DNA reads TGTGCCAGCAGCGTCGCCCGGGGGGGCGATTCAGGGGAGTTCTTC.